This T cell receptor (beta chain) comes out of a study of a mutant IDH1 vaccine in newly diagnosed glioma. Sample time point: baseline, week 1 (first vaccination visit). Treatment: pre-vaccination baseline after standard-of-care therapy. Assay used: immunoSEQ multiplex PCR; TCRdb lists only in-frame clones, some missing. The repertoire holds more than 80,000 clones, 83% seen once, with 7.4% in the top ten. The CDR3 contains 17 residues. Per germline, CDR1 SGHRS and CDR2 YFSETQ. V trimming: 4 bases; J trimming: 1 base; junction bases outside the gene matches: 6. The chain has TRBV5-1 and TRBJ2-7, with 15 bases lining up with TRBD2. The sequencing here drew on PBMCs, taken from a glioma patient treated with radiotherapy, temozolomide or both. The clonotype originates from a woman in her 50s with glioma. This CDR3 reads CASSGGLAGGKSYEQYF. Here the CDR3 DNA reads TGCGCCAGCAGCGGCGGACTAGCGGGGGGGAAATCCTACGAGCAGTACTTC. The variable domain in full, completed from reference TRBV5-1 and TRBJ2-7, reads KAGVTQTPRYLIKTRGQQVTLSCSPISGHRSVSWYQQTPGQGLQFLFEYFSETQRNKGNFPGRFSGRQFSNSRSEMNVSTLELGDSALYLCASSGGLAGGKSYEQYFGPGTRLTVT.